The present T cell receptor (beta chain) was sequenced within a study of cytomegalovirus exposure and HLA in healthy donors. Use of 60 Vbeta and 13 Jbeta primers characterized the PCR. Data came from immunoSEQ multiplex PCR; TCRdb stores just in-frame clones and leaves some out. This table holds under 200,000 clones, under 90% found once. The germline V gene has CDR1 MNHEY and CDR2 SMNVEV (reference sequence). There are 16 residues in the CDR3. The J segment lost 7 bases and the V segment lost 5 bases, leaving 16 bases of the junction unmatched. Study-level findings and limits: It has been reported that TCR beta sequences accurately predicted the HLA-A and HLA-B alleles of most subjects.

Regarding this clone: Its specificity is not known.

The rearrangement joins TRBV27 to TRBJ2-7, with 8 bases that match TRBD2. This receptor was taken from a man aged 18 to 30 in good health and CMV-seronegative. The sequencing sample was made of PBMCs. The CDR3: CASSPPGGFPPLEQYF. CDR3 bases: TGTGCCAGCAGTCCCCCGGGGGGGTTTCCCCCTCTTGAGCAGTACTTC.